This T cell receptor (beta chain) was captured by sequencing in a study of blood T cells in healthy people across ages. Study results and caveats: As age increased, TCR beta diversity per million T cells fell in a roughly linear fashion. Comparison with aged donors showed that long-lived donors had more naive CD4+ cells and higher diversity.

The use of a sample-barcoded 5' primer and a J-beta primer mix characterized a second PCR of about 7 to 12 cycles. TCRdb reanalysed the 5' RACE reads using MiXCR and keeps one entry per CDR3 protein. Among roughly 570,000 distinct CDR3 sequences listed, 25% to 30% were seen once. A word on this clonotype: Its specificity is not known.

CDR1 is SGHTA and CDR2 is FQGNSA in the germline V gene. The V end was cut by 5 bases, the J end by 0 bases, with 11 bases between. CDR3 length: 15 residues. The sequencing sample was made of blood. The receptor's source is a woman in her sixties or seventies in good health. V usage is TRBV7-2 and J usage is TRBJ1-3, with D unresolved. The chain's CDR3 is CASSPRRISGNTIYF. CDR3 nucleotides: TGTGCCAGCAGCCCCCGACGGATCTCTGGAAACACCATATATTTT.